The 26 T cell receptor beta chains presented below share a single source sample, sequenced in a study of Graves' ophthalmopathy and Graves' hyperthyroidism (dated by TCRdb to the late 2010s). The reads were generated on an Illumina HiSeq 2000. For repertoire sequencing, the TCR beta CDR3 regions were amplified from RNA transcripts. The first round was an RT-PCR using HTBI primers with the Qiagen OneStep RT-PCR kit, and this first round was followed by a second-round multiplex PCR, then size selection and purification. TCRdb trimmed the raw reads at Q25, called clones with MiXCR and kept productive beta chains. Rows with one shared CDR3 protein collapse into an entry with the most common genes and DNA. The sample data list approximately 540,000 distinct CDR3 sequences, and less than 45% of these were observed just once. The ten largest clones capture roughly 4.5% of the sample. The sample comprised peripheral blood or thyroid tissue (not recorded which). Receptor source: an adult man with Graves' hyperthyroidism.

About this clonotype: A much larger clone differs from this one at a single base, so this may be a read error. This chain joins TRBV7-9 and TRBJ1-4; 7 bases match TRBD1. J gave up 5 bases and V 3 bases, and 9 bases lay outside the gene matches. The CDR3 has 16 amino acids. Germline V gives CDR1 SEHNR, CDR2 FQNEAQ (reference sequence). The CDR3 DNA follows: TGTGCCAGCAGCTTTATGGGAGGGGGCGGGAATGAAAAACTGTTTTTT. Its translation is CASSFMGGGGNEKLFF.

The V and J genes are TRBV29-1 and TRBJ2-7; maybe TRBD1 (6 bases). This CDR3 comprises 12 residues. Trimming shortened V by 4 bases and J by 2 bases, and 9 bases separated the two germline ends. Germline lookup yields CDR1 SQVTM and CDR2 ANQGSEA. CDR3 residues: CSVGGGPYEQYF. In nucleotides, the CDR3 is TGCAGCGTTGGAGGGGGTCCCTACGAGCAGTACTTC.

CDR3 in DNA: TGTGCCAGCAGCTCAACAGGGGGTTCTGGTTCACCCCTCCACTTT. This codes for CASSSTGGSGSPLHF. The rearrangement uses TRBV7-9 and TRBJ1-6, with 8 bases matching TRBD1. This CDR3 is 15 amino acids long. V shed 4 bases and J 9 bases; nucleotides not matched to a gene: 8. Per the germline V gene, CDR1 is SEHNR and CDR2 is FQNEAQ (reference sequence).

The table lists this clonotype with many counts. The V call is TRBV3-1, the J call TRBJ1-6; no definite D call. The CDR3 extends over 15 amino acids. The V and J ends lost 1 base and 12 bases respectively, with 16 bases between them. Per germline, CDR1 LGHDT and CDR2 YNNKEL (reference sequence). CDR3 residues: CASSQAGRNEIPLHF. CDR3 nucleotide sequence: TGTGCCAGCAGCCAAGCTGGACGGAACGAAATACCCCTCCACTTT.

On this clonotype: A clone one base away is much larger, so this may be a read error. J is TRBJ2-7 and V is TRBV6-5; 8 bases are shared with TRBD1. Germline CDR1 is MNHEY and CDR2 is SVGAGI. The CDR3 length is 15 residues. CDR3 amino acids: CANSWVGTGEYEQYF. The CDR3 DNA reads as TGTGCCAACAGTTGGGTCGGGACAGGAGAATACGAGCAGTACTTC.

This clonotype was recorded a few times. The chain recombines TRBV2 with TRBJ1-2; D uncertain. The CDR3 sequence is 14 residues long. Germline loops: CDR1 SNHLY, CDR2 FYNNEI. Trimming removed 7 bases from V and 0 bases from J, with 12 bases in between. CDR3 loop: CASKDGSANYGYTF. Written as DNA, the CDR3 is TGTGCCAGCAAGGACGGGTCAGCTAACTATGGCTACACCTTC.

The chain combines TRBV15 with TRBJ2-2; TRBD2 matches 9 bases. This CDR3 contains 18 residues. With V trimmed by 0 bases and J by 2 bases, 7 bases remained unmatched. Germline CDR1 and CDR2: LNHNV and YYDKDF (reference sequence). The DNA of the CDR3 is TGTGCCACCAGCAGAGATCTGGCTAGCGGGACAAACACCGGGGAGCTGTTTTTT. Its protein is CATSRDLASGTNTGELFF.

There are a few counts of this clonotype. The chain has TRBV2 and TRBJ2-3; D gene uncertain. V was clipped by 11 bases and J by 0 bases, with 9 bases between them. This CDR3 contains 12 residues. Germline loops: CDR1 SNHLY, CDR2 FYNNEI. CDR3 region: CAEKGSTDTQYF. CDR3 bases: TGTGCCGAAAAAGGGAGCACAGATACGCAGTATTTT.

As for this clonotype: Lacking the conserved final phenylalanine or tryptophan, this CDR3 likely reflects a read error. This chain connects TRBV25-1 to TRBJ1-5, with 10 bases lining up with TRBD1. CDR3 size: 16 residues. V shed 8 bases and J 5 bases; nucleotides not matched to a gene: 12. Germline loops: CDR1 MGHDK, CDR2 SYGVNS. In nucleotides, the CDR3 is TGTGCCAGCCGTCACGGGACAGGGGCTTCTTATCAGCCCCAGCATCTT. Translation gives CASRHGTGASYQPQHL.

The chain has TRBV19 and TRBJ1-2; D is possibly TRBD1 (5 bases). Germline V gene sequence: CDR1 LNHDA, CDR2 SQIVND (reference sequence). Trimming removed 7 bases from V and 4 bases from J, with 13 bases in between. The CDR3 totals 13 residues. CDR3 sequence reads: CASNTGTAYGYTF. CDR3 DNA: TGTGCCAGTAACACCGGGACGGCCTATGGCTACACCTTC.

This clonotype has just a few counts. This may stem from a read error, because a much larger clone lies one nucleotide away. In this CDR3 the conserved last residue, phenylalanine or tryptophan, is missing, so a read error is likely. V and J are TRBV20-1 and TRBJ2-7, with D uncertain. The V and J ends lost 1 base and 0 bases respectively, with 7 bases between them. The CDR3 is made up of 13 amino acids. In germline, CDR1 is DFQATT, CDR2 SNEGSKA (reference sequence). The CDR3 spells CSARVPLSYEQYL. CDR3 coding DNA: TGCAGTGCTAGAGTTCCTCTCTCCTACGAGCAGTACCTC.

A few counts support this clonotype. This sequence joins TRBV28 and TRBJ1-2; D is unresolved. The V and J ends lost 2 bases and 1 base respectively, with 5 bases between them. The CDR3 contains 13 residues. Germline lookup yields CDR1 MDHEN and CDR2 SYDVKM. The CDR3 region has the DNA TGTGCCAGCAGTTTACAGTTTAACTATGGCTACACCTTC. This translates into CASSLQFNYGYTF.

There are a few counts of this clonotype. This chain joins TRBV7-6 and TRBJ2-6; 7 nucleotides agree with TRBD1. The CDR3 runs to 20 residues. Trimming removed 5 bases from V and 0 bases from J; junction bases left unmatched: 16. Per germline, CDR1 SGHVS and CDR2 FNYEAQ. This CDR3 reads CASSQWSPGTDVSGANVLTF. The CDR3 nucleotides read TGTGCCAGCAGCCAGTGGTCTCCTGGGACAGATGTCTCTGGGGCCAACGTCCTGACTTTC.

This clonotype was observed at least ten times. The V and J genes are TRBV24-1 and TRBJ2-7; 11 bases are shared with TRBD1. Looked up from germline, CDR1 is KGHDR and CDR2 is SFDVKD. CDR3 length: 14 amino acids. V was clipped by 7 bases and J by 3 bases; unmatched bases: 4. In DNA, the CDR3 is TGTGCCACCAGCGCCGGGACAGGGGGCTACGAGCAGTACTTC. It is translated as CATSAGTGGYEQYF.

The sample holds many counts of this clonotype. The CDR3 here is CRPGGPEAFF. In DNA, the CDR3 is TGCAGACCTGGGGGGCCTGAAGCTTTCTTT. V is TRBV20-1 and J is TRBJ1-1; a weak D match, TRBD1 (6 bases). The germline V gene has CDR1 DFQATT and CDR2 SNEGSKA (reference sequence). The CDR3 has 10 amino acids.

The V and J genes are TRBV29-1 and TRBJ2-3, with D possibly matching TRBD1 (5 bases). Per germline, CDR1 SQVTM and CDR2 ANQGSEA. V was trimmed by 6 bases and J by 6 bases, leaving 16 bases between them. The CDR3 totals 13 residues. The CDR3 region has the DNA TGCAGCGTGTTAACAACCAACAGGGATACGCAGTATTTT. Translating gives CSVLTTNRDTQYF.

The rearrangement uses TRBV25-1 and TRBJ2-7; 12 bases fit TRBD2. Germline lookup yields CDR1 MGHDK and CDR2 SYGVNS. V trimming: 4 bases; J trimming: 7 bases; junction bases outside the gene matches: 8. The CDR3 is 15 amino acids. The CDR3 nucleotides read TGTGCCAGCAGTGCCCCCCCTGGACTAGCGGGGGAGCAGTACTTC. Translating it yields CASSAPPGLAGEQYF.

This clonotype occurred many times. V and J are TRBV6-1 and TRBJ1-5; TRBD1 aligns across 7 bases. The CDR3 runs 15 residues. Germline V gene sequence: CDR1 MNHNS, CDR2 SASEGT. V trimming: 1 base; J trimming: 6 bases; junction bases outside the gene matches: 6. CDR3 bases: TGTGCCAGCAGTGAAGTCCGACAGGGCGGTCAGCCCCAGCATTTT. Amino acids: CASSEVRQGGQPQHF.

The chain combines TRBV20-1 with TRBJ1-1; 9 bases line up with TRBD1. The CDR3 length is 13 residues. The germline V gene encodes CDR1 DFQATT and CDR2 SNEGSKA (reference sequence). Unmatched junction bases numbered 8, after V lost 5 bases and J lost 7 bases. The chain's CDR3 is CSAATGGVSEAFF. As DNA, the CDR3 is TGCAGTGCTGCCACAGGGGGCGTAAGTGAAGCTTTCTTT.

The rearrangement joins TRBV7-9 to TRBJ2-2; D is tentatively TRBD1 or TRBD2 (5 bases each). Germline CDR1 and CDR2: SEHNR and FQNEAQ (reference sequence). V was cut by 7 bases and J by 2 bases, with 17 bases left in between. CDR3 length equals 16 residues. The CDR3 DNA reads TGTGCCAGCATGCCCCCGGGACGCTTAAACACCGGGGAGCTGTTTTTT. Translation: CASMPPGRLNTGELFF. The full variable domain, with the rest looked up from reference TRBV7-9 and TRBJ2-2, is DTGVSQNPRHKITKRGQNVTFRCDPISEHNRLYWYRQTLGQGPEFLTYFQNEAQLEKSRLLSDRFSAERPKGSFSTLEIQRTEQGDSAMYLCASMPPGRLNTGELFFGEGSRLTVL.

On this clonotype itself: A read error may account for a junction end that differs from germline. The chain couples TRBV5-4 to TRBJ1-1, with D uncertain. The CDR3 has 12 amino acids. Per the germline V gene, CDR1 is SGHNT and CDR2 is YYREEE (reference sequence). The CDR3 is CASSLGDTEPFF. The CDR3 DNA reads TGTGCCAGCAGCTTGGGAGACACTGAACCTTTCTTC.

This clonotype was seen at least ten times. V usage is TRBV20-1 and J usage is TRBJ1-5; D gene unclear. Germline loops: CDR1 DFQATT, CDR2 SNEGSKA (reference sequence). Trimming removed 1 base at V and 5 bases at J, with 6 bases between. This CDR3 spans 12 amino acids. The CDR3 here is CSARVQDQPQHF. CDR3 sequence (DNA): TGCAGTGCTAGAGTGCAGGATCAGCCCCAGCATTTT.

This clonotype was recorded many times. CDR3 in amino acids: CASSSDKLGEKLFF. The CDR3 DNA reads TGCGCCAGCAGCTCAGACAAGTTGGGTGAAAAACTGTTTTTT. J is TRBJ1-4 and V is TRBV5-1; no firm D call. V dropped 3 bases and J dropped 7 bases, with 13 bases sitting between them. Germline CDR1 SGHRS, CDR2 YFSETQ. The CDR3 runs to 14 residues.

The V call is TRBV12-3 or TRBV12-4, the J call TRBJ2-2, with TRBD1 identical over 9 bases. With V trimmed by 5 bases and J by 6 bases, 10 bases remained unmatched. This CDR3 spans 16 amino acids. Here the CDR3 reads CASSTGTGYESGELFF. The CDR3 nucleotides are TGTGCCAGCAGTACCGGGACAGGGTATGAATCCGGGGAGCTGTTTTTT.

This clonotype appeared many times. The chain joins TRBV12-3 or TRBV12-4 to TRBJ2-7; no clear D. This CDR3 contains 13 residues. V lost 3 bases, J lost 5 bases, and 11 bases lay in between. CDR3 DNA: TGTGCCAGCAGTTTTACCCGGCTAGACGAGCAGTACTTC. The encoded protein is CASSFTRLDEQYF.

The sample holds many counts of this clonotype. The V gene is TRBV11-1, the J gene TRBJ1-2; 7 bases map to TRBD1. V trimming: 3 bases; J trimming: 7 bases; junction bases outside the gene matches: 14. There are 16 residues in the CDR3. Germline CDR1 is SGHAT and CDR2 is FQDESV (reference sequence). The CDR3 DNA reads TGTGCCAGCAGCTTTGATGAGACAGGGAGGCTCGGTGGCTACACCTTC. It translates to CASSFDETGRLGGYTF. Full variable domain (remainder filled in from reference TRBV11-1 and TRBJ1-2): EAEVAQSPRYKITEKSQAVAFWCDPISGHATLYWYRQILGQGPELLVQFQDESVVDDSQLPKDRFSAERLKGVDSTLKIQPAELGDSAMYLCASSFDETGRLGGYTFGSGTRLTVV.